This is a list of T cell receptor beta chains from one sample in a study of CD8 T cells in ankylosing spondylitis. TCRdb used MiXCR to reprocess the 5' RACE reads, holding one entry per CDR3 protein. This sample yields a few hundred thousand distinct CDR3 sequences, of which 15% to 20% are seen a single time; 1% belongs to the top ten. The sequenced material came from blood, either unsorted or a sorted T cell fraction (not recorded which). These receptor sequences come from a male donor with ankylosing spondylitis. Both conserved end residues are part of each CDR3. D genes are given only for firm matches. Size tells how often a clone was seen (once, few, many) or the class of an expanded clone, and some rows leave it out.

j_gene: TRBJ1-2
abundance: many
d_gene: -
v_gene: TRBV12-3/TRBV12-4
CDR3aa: CASSARALKGGYTF
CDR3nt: TGTGCCAGCAGTGCCCGGGCCCTTAAAGGTGGCTACACCTTC

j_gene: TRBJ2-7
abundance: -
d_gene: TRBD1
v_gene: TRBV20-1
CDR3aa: CCARGDRGPYEQYF
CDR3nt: TGCTGTGCTAGGGGGGACAGGGGCCCCTACGAGCAGTACTTC

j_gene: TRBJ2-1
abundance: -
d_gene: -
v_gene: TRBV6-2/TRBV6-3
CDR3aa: CASSGDTLLNEQFF
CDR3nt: TGTGCCAGCAGTGGGGACACGCTTTTGAATGAGCAGTTCTTC

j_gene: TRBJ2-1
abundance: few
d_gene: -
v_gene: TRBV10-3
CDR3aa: CAITGDPVDEQFF
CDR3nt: TGTGCCATCACCGGGGACCCCGTCGATGAGCAGTTCTTC

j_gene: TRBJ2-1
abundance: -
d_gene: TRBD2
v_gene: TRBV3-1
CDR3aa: CASSQNSGESEQFF
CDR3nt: TGTGCCAGCAGCCAGAATAGCGGGGAAAGTGAGCAGTTCTTC

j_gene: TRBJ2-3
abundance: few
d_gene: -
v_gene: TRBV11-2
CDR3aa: CASSLRELENTQYF
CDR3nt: TGTGCCAGCAGCTTACGGGAGTTAGAAAATACGCAGTATTTT

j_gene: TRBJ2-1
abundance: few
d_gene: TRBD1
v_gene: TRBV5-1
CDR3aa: CASSATGQGSEQFF
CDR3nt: TGCGCCAGCAGCGCCACGGGACAGGGAAGTGAGCAGTTCTTC

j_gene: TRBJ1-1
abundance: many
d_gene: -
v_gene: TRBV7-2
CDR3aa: CASTPLDRALNTEAFF
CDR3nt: TGTGCCAGCACCCCTCTGGACAGAGCCTTGAACACTGAAGCTTTCTTT

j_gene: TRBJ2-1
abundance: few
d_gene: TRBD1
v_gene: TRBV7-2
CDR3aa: CASRAGTGSYNEQFF
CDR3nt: TGTGCCAGCAGGGCCGGGACAGGCTCCTACAATGAGCAGTTCTTC

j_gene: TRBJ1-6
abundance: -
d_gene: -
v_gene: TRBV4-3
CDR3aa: CASSQDISVRALHF
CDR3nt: TGCGCCAGCAGCCAAGATATTAGTGTTCGGGCCCTCCACTTT

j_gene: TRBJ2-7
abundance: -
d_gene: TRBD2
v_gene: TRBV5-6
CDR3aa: CASSLKGTSYEQYF
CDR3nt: TGTGCCAGCAGCTTAAAAGGGACTAGTTATGAGCAGTACTTC

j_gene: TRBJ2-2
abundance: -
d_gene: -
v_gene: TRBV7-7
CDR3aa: CASGPGYGTGELFF
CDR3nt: TGTGCTAGCGGCCCAGGGTATGGGACCGGGGAGCTGTTTTTT

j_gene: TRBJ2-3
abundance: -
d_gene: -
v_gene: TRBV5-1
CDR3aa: CASSLAVVGSTDTQYF
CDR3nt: TGCGCCAGCAGCTTAGCGGTTGTGGGTAGCACAGATACGCAGTATTTT

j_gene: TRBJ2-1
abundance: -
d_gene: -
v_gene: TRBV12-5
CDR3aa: CASGPSYNEQFF
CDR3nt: TGTGCTAGTGGGCCCTCCTACAATGAGCAGTTCTTC

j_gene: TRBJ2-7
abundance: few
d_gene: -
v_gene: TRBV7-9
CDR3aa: CASSVQEFSYEQYF
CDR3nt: TGTGCCAGCAGCGTACAAGAGTTCTCCTACGAGCAGTACTTC

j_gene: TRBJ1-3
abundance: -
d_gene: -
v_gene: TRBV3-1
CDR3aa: CASSNDRSSGNTIYF
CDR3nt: TGTGCCAGCAGTAACGATCGATCCTCTGGAAACACCATATATTTT

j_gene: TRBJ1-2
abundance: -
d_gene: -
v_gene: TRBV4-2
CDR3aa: CASSQGRDGSYYGYTF
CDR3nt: TGTGCCAGCAGCCAGGGGCGCGACGGCAGCTACTATGGCTACACCTTC

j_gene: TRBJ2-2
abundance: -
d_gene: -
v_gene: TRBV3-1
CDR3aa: CASSPRPGELFF
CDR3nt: TGTGCCAGCAGCCCCCGCCCCGGGGAGCTGTTTTTT

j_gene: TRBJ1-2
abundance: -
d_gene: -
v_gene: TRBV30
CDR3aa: CAWYNLPGGQADGYTF
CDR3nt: TGTGCCTGGTATAACCTTCCTGGCGGGCAGGCTGATGGCTACACCTTC

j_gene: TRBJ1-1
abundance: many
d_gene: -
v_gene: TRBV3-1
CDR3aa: CASSSKTGTEAFF
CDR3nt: TGTGCCAGCAGCTCAAAAACCGGCACTGAAGCTTTCTTT

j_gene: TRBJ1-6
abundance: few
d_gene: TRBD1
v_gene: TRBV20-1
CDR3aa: CSARQGAGDSPLHF
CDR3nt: TGCAGTGCTAGACAGGGGGCAGGGGATTCACCCCTCCACTTT

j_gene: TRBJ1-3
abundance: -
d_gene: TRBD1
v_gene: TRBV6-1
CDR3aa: CASSPGTGGSGNTIYF
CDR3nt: TGTGCCAGCAGCCCCGGGACAGGAGGCTCTGGAAACACCATATATTTT

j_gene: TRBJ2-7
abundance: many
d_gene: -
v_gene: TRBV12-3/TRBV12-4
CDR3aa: CASSPGEKGYEQYF
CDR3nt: TGTGCCAGCAGTCCGGGGGAGAAGGGTTACGAGCAGTACTTC

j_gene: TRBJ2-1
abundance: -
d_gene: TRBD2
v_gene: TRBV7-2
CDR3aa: CASSLDWGGNEQFF
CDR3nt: TGTGCCAGCAGCTTAGATTGGGGGGGCAATGAGCAGTTCTTC

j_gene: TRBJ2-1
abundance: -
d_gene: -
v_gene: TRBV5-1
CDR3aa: CASSPEANRVVEQFF
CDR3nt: TGCGCCAGCAGCCCGGAGGCTAATCGAGTAGTGGAGCAGTTCTTC

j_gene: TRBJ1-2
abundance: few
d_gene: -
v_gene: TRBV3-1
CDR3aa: CASSQTGTSYGYTF
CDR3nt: TGTGCCAGCAGTCAAACCGGGACAAGCTATGGCTACACCTTC

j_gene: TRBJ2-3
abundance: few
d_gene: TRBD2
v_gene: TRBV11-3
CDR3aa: CASSLGLRGGDTQYF
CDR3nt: TGTGCCAGCAGCTTAGGTTTGCGGGGGGGAGATACGCAGTATTTT

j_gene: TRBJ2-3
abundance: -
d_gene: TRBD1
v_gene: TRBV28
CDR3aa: CASRRTGGGTDTQYF
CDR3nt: TGTGCCAGCAGGCGGACAGGGGGTGGAACAGATACGCAGTATTTT

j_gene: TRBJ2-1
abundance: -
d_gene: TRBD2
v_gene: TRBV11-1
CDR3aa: CASSRRLAGDQSNNEQFF
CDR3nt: TGTGCCAGCAGCAGACGACTAGCGGGGGACCAATCTAACAATGAGCAGTTCTTC